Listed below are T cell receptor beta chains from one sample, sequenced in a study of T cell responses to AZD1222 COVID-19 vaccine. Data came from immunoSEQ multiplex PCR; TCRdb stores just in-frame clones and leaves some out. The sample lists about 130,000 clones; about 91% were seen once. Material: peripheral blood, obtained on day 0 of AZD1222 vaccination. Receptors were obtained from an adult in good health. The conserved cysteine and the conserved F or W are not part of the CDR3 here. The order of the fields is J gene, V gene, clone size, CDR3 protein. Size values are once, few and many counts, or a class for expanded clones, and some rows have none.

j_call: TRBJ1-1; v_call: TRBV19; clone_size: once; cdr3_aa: ASSIRRNTEAF
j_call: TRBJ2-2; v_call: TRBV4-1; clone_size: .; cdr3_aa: ASSQFSGANTGELF
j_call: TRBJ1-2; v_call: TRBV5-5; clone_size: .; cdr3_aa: ASSPTNQGAYGYT
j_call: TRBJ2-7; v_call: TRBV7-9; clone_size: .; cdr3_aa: ASSPRGYEQY
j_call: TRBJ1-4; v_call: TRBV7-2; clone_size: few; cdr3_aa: ASSLEGTGGEKLF
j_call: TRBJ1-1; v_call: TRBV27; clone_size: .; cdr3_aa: ASSSEAGSVNTEAF
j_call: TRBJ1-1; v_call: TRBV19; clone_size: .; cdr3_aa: ASIRGANTEAF
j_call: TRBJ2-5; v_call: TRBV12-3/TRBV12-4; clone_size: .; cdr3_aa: ASSYRGQETQY
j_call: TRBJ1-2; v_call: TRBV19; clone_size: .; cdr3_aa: ASSISGNYGYT
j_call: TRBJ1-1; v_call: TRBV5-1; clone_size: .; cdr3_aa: ASRGQDTEAF
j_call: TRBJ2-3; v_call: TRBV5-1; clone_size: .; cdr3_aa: ASSLGGGSTDTQY
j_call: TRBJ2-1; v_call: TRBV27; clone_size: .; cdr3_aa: ASSLSPGQRSYNEQF
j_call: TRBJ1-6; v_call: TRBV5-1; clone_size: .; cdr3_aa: ATFGGPRDSPLH